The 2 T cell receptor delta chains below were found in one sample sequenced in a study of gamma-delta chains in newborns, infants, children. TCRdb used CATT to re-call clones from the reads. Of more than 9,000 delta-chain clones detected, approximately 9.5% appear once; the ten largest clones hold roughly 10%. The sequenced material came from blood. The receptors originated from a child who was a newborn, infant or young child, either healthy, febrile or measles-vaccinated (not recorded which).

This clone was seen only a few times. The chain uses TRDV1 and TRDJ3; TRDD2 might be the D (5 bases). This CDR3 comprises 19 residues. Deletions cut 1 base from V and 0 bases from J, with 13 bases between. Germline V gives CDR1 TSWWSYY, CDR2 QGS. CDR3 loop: CALGERPNTLSWDTRQMFF. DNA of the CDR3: TGTGCTCTTGGGGAACGTCCTAATACCCTCTCCTGGGACACCCGACAGATGTTTTTC.

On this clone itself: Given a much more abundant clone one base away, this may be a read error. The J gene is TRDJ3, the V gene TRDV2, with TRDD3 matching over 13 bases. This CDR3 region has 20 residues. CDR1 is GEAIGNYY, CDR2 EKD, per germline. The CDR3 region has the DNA TGTGCCTGTGACCGAGTACTGGGGGATACGCCAACCTGTGACACCCGACAGATGTTTTTC. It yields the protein CACDRVLGDTPTCDTRQMFF.